These T cell receptor beta chains were read from a single sample in a study of long-term antiretroviral therapy in people with HIV. Sequencing was performed with immunoSEQ multiplex PCR; in TCRdb, only in-frame clones are kept and a portion is missing. The sample contains about 33,000 clones, over 65% of which appear only once. The sample was unsorted PBMCs, taken 2 years after starting antiretroviral therapy. These receptors were obtained from a woman aged 45-60 years with HIV. The CDR3 runs from the conserved cysteine through the conserved F or W. The order of the fields is V gene, clone size, J gene, CDR3 length, CDR3 protein. Where a row states a size, it is once, few, many or the class of an expanded clone; other rows omit it.

V gene: TRBV30
clone size: -
J gene: TRBJ2-1
CDR3 length: 11
CDR3 protein: CAWPVRNEQFF

V gene: TRBV11-3
clone size: -
J gene: TRBJ2-2
CDR3 length: 15
CDR3 protein: CASSREGGDTGELFF

V gene: TRBV6-5
clone size: -
J gene: TRBJ2-7
CDR3 length: 15
CDR3 protein: CASSFGRGGAYEQYF

V gene: TRBV5-1
clone size: -
J gene: TRBJ1-6
CDR3 length: 14
CDR3 protein: CASSLAGGNSPLHF

V gene: TRBV27
clone size: -
J gene: TRBJ1-5
CDR3 length: 15
CDR3 protein: CASSLMAGDNQPQHF

V gene: TRBV11-2
clone size: -
J gene: TRBJ2-1
CDR3 length: 14
CDR3 protein: CASSLLSSGEEQFF

V gene: TRBV5-1
clone size: -
J gene: TRBJ2-7
CDR3 length: 14
CDR3 protein: CASSSTGGSREQYF

V gene: TRBV11-2
clone size: few
J gene: TRBJ1-5
CDR3 length: 17
CDR3 protein: CASSPSGQLYSNQPQHF

V gene: TRBV27
clone size: -
J gene: TRBJ1-2
CDR3 length: 14
CDR3 protein: CASSSRLFSRGYTF

V gene: TRBV6-1
clone size: -
J gene: TRBJ2-7
CDR3 length: 14
CDR3 protein: CASSEVGVPYEQYF

V gene: TRBV6-1
clone size: -
J gene: TRBJ1-3
CDR3 length: 14
CDR3 protein: CASTQRGYGNTIYF

V gene: TRBV5-4
clone size: -
J gene: TRBJ2-7
CDR3 length: 11
CDR3 protein: CASSSSYEQYF

V gene: TRBV5-4
clone size: -
J gene: TRBJ1-6
CDR3 length: 15
CDR3 protein: CASSLARGQGSPLHF

V gene: TRBV5-1
clone size: -
J gene: TRBJ2-3
CDR3 length: 14
CDR3 protein: CASSFSGGTDTQYF

V gene: TRBV6-6
clone size: few
J gene: TRBJ2-2
CDR3 length: 11
CDR3 protein: CASSQIGELFF

V gene: TRBV7-9
clone size: -
J gene: TRBJ1-4
CDR3 length: 13
CDR3 protein: CASSSFGYEKLFF

V gene: TRBV14
clone size: few
J gene: TRBJ2-7
CDR3 length: 13
CDR3 protein: CASSRQSVGEQYF

V gene: TRBV6-5
clone size: -
J gene: TRBJ1-1
CDR3 length: 15
CDR3 protein: CASSRKPGVGLTAFF